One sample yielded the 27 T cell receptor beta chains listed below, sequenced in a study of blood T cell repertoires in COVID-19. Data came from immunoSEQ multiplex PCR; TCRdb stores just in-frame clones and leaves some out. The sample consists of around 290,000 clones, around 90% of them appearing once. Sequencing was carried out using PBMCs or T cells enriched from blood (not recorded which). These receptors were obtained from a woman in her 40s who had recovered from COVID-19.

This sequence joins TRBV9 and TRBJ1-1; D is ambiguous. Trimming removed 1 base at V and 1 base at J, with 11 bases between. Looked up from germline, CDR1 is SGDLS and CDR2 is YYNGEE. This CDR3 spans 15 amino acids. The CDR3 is CASSVLGRTNTEAFF. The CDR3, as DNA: TGTGCCAGCAGCGTACTGGGGAGGACGAACACTGAAGCTTTCTTT.

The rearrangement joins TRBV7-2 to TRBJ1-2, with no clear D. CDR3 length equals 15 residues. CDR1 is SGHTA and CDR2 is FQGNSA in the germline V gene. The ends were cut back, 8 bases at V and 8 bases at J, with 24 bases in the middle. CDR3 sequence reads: CASSRMEPPLSGYTF. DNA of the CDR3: TGTGCCAGCTCGCGAATGGAGCCCCCGCTATCCGGCTACACCTTC.

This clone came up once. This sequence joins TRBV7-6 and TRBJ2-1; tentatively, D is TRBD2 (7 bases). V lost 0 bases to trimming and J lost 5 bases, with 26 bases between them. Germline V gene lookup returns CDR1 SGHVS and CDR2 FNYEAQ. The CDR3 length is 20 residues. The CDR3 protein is CASSLALRGGLHQSNNEQFF. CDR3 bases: TGTGCCAGCAGCTTAGCGCTAAGGGGGGGCCTGCATCAAAGCAACAATGAGCAGTTCTTC.

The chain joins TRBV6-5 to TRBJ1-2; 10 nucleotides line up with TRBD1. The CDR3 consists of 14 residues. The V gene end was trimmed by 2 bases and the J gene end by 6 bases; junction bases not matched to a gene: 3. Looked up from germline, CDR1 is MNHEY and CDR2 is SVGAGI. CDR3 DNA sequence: TGTGCCAGCAGTTACGTGACAGGGGGCGATGGCTACACCTTC. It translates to CASSYVTGGDGYTF.

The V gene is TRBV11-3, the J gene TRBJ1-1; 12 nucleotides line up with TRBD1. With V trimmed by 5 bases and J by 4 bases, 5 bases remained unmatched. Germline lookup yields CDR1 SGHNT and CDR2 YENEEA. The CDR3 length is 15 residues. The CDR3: CASSPGQGAGTEAFF. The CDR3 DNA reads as TGTGCCAGCAGCCCGGGACAGGGGGCCGGCACTGAAGCTTTCTTT.

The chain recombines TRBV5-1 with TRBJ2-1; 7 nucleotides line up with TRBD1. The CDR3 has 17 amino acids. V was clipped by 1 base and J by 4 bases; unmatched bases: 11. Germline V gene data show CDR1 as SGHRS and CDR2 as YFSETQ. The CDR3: CASSLKRDSYSYNEQFF. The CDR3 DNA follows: TGCGCCAGCAGCTTGAAAAGGGACAGTTACTCGTACAATGAGCAGTTCTTC.

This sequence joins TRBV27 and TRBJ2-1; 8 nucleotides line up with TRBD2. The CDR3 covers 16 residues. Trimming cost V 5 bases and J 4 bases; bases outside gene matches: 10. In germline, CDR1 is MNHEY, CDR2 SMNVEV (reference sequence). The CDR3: CASSLQRERLYNEQFF. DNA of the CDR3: TGTGCCAGCAGTCTTCAGCGGGAGAGACTTTACAATGAGCAGTTCTTC.

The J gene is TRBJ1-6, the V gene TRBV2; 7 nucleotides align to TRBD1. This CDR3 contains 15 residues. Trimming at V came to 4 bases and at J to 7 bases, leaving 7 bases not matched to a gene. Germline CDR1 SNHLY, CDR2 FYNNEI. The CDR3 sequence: CASSGVGGGNSPLHF. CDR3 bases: TGTGCCAGCAGTGGGGTAGGGGGCGGAAATTCACCCCTCCACTTT.

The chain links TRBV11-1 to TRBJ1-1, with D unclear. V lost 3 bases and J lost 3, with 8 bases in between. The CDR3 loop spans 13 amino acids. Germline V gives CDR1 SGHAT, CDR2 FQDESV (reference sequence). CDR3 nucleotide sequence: TGTGCCAGCAGCTTCGGTCGGGACACTGAAGCTTTCTTT. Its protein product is CASSFGRDTEAFF.

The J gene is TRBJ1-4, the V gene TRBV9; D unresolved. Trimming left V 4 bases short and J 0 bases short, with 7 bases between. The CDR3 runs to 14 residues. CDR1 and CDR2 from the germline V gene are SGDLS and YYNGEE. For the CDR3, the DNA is TGTGCCAGCAGCCCAGGCTCAACTAATGAAAAACTGTTTTTT. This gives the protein CASSPGSTNEKLFF.

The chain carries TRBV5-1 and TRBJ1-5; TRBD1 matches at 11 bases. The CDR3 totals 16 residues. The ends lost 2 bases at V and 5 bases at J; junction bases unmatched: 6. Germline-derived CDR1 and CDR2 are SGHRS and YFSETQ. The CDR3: CASSLGTGGGDQPQHF. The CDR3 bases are TGCGCCAGCAGCTTAGGGACAGGGGGAGGCGATCAGCCCCAGCATTTT.

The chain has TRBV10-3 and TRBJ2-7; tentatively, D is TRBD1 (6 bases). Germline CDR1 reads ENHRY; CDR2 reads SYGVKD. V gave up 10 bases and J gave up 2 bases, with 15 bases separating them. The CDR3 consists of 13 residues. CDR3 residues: CATLTGPTYEQYF. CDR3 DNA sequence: TGTGCCACCCTAACAGGGCCCACCTACGAGCAGTACTTC.

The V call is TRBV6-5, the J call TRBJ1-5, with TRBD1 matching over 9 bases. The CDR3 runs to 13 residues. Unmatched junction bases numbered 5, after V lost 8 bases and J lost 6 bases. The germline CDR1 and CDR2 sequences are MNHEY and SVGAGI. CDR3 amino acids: CASGTGGGQPQHF. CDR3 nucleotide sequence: TGTGCCAGCGGCACAGGGGGCGGTCAGCCCCAGCATTTT.

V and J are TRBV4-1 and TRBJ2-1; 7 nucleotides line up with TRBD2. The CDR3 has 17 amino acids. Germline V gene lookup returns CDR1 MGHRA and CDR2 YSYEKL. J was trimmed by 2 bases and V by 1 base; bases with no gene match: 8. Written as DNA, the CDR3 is TGCGCCAGCAGCCAAGTTTTGGGGGGACTACCCTACAATGAGCAGTTCTTC. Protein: CASSQVLGGLPYNEQFF.

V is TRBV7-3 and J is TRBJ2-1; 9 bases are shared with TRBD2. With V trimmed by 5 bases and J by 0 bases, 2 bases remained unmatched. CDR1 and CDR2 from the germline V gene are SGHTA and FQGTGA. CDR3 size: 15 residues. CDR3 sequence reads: CASSGSGSSYNEQFF. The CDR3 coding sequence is TGTGCCAGCAGCGGTAGCGGGAGCTCCTACAATGAGCAGTTCTTC.

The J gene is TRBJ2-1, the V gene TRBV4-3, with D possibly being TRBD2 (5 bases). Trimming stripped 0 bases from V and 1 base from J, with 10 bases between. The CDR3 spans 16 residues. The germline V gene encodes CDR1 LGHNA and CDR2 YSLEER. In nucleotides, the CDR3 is TGCGCCAGCAGCCAAGATTCACTAGTATCCTACAATGAGCAGTTCTTC. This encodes CASSQDSLVSYNEQFF.

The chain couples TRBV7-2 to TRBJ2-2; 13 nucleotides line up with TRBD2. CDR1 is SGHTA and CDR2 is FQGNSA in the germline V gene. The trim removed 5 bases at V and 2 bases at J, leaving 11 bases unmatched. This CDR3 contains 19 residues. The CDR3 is CASSPGTSGKHINTGELFF. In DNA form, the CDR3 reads TGTGCCAGCAGCCCGGGGACTAGCGGGAAACACATTAACACCGGGGAGCTGTTTTTT.

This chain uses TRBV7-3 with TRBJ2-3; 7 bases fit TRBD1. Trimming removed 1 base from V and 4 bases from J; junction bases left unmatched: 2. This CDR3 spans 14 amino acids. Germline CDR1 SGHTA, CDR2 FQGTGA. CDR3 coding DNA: TGTGCCAGCAGCTTAAGGGACAGCGCAGATACGCAGTATTTT. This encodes CASSLRDSADTQYF.

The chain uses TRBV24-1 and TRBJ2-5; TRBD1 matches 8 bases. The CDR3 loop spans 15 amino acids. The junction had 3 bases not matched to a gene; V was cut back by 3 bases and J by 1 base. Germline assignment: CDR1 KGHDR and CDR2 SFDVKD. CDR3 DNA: TGTGCCACCAGTGATCCGACAGGGGCCCAAGAGACCCAGTACTTC. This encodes CATSDPTGAQETQYF.

The CDR3 DNA is TGTGCCAGCAGCCGGGACAGCGTTAATTCACCCCTCCACTTT. It translates to CASSRDSVNSPLHF. This chain links TRBV6-2 or TRBV6-3 with TRBJ1-6; TRBD1 matches 7 bases. The CDR3 sequence is 14 residues long. After removal of 6 bases from V and 6 bases from J, the junction contained 5 bases not matched to a gene. Germline CDR1 MNHEY, CDR2 SVGEGT.

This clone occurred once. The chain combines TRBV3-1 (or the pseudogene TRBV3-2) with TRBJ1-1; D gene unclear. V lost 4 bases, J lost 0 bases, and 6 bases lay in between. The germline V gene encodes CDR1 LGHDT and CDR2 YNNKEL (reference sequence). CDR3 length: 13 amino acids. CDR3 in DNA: TGTGCCAGCAGCCTAGCTGTGAACACTGAAGCTTTCTTT. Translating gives CASSLAVNTEAFF.

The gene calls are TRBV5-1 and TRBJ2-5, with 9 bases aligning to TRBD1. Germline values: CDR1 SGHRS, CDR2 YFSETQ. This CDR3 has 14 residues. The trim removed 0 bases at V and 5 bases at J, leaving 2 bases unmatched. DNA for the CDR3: TGCGCCAGCAGCTTGGCGGGGACAGGGGAGACCCAGTACTTC. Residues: CASSLAGTGETQYF.

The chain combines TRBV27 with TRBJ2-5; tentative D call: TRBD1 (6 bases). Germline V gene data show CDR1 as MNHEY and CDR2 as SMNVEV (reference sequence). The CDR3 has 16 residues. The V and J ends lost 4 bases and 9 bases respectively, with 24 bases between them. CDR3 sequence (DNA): TGTGCCAGCAGTTCAAACCCCGGGACACCGATAGGTGCCCAGTACTTC. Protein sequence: CASSSNPGTPIGAQYF.

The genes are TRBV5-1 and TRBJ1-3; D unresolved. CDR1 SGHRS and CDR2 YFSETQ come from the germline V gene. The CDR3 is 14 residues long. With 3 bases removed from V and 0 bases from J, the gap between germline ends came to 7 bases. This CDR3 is CASSSPSSGNTIYF. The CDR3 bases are TGCGCCAGCAGCTCCCCCTCCTCTGGAAACACCATATATTTT.

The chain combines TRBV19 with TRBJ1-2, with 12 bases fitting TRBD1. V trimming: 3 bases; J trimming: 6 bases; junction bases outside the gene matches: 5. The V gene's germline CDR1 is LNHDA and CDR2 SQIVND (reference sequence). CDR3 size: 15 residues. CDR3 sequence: CASSIAGTGGNGYTF. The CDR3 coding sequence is TGTGCCAGTAGTATTGCCGGGACAGGGGGCAATGGCTACACCTTC.

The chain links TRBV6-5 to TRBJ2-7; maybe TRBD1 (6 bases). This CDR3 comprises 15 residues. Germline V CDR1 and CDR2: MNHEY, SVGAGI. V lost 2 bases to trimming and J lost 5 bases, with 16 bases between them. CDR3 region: CASSYGLGARNEQYF. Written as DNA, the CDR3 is TGTGCCAGCAGTTACGGATTGGGGGCAAGGAACGAGCAGTACTTC.

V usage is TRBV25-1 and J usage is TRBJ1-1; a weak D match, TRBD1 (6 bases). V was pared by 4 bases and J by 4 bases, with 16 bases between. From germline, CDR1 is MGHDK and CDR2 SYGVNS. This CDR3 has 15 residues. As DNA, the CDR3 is TGTGCCAGCAGTGTTACAGGGATTACGGTCACTGAAGCTTTCTTT. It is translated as CASSVTGITVTEAFF.